This T cell receptor beta chain was obtained from a study of control samples from healthy donors and cancer patients. The data were produced by immunoSEQ multiplex PCR, yet TCRdb's version contains in-frame clones alone and is incomplete. The data hold about 12,000 clones, with approximately 95% observed a single time. Material: PBMCs. This receptor was identified in a man in his 70s with head and neck cancer.

CDR3 DNA sequence: TGCAGCGTTGGAGGGGTAGGGGATCAGCCCCAGCATTTT. Its protein is CSVGGVGDQPQHF. V and J are TRBV29-1 and TRBJ1-5; weak D call: TRBD1 (5 bases). Trimming left V 4 bases short and J 5 bases short, with 12 bases between. The CDR3 is made up of 13 amino acids. In germline, CDR1 is SQVTM, CDR2 ANQGSEA. Based on the CDR3 plus reference TRBV29-1 and TRBJ1-5, the full variable domain is SAVISQKPSRDICQRGTSLTIQCQVDSQVTMMFWYRQQPGQSLTLIATANQGSEATYESGFVIDKFPISRPNLTFSTLTVSNMSPEDSSIYLCSVGGVGDQPQHFGDGTRLSIL.